This T cell receptor beta chain was captured by sequencing in a study of T cell changes during pregnancy in multiple sclerosis. Per the germline V gene, CDR1 is MDHEN and CDR2 is SYDVKM. V was clipped by 6 bases and J by 7 bases, with 19 bases between them. This CDR3 region has 15 residues. This clone was found once. Clones were read by immunoSEQ multiplex PCR, and TCRdb kept only the in-frame ones, dropping some. The top ten hold roughly 1.8% of the sample, which has about 57,000 clones, about 88% seen once. Material: peripheral blood, obtained after pregnancy. The clonotype comes from a female donor with multiple sclerosis, enrolled in a pregnancy study. The chain recombines TRBV28 with TRBJ1-5; D might be TRBD1 (6 bases). This CDR3 is CASSPPARGTQPQHF. Written as DNA, the CDR3 is TGTGCCAGCAGCCCTCCGGCTAGGGGGACCCAGCCCCAGCATTTT.